Listed here are 30 T cell receptor beta chains from one sample, sequenced in a study of beta chain features in type 1 diabetes. The authors reverse transcribed all of the isolated RNA, so sequencing captured expressed TCRB transcripts. Assay used: immunoSEQ multiplex PCR; TCRdb lists only in-frame clones, some missing. The sample has 360,000 or so clones; about 18% are singletons. The specimen was naive CD4+ T cells from blood. Receptors were obtained from a woman aged 18-29 years in good health.

This clone was counted only a few times. The chain carries TRBV30 and TRBJ1-2; D uncertain. Per the germline V gene, CDR1 is GTSNPN and CDR2 is SVGIG (reference sequence). V was shortened by 3 bases and J by 8 bases, with 10 bases between the two germline ends. The CDR3 spans 11 residues. The CDR3 nucleotides read TGTGCCTGGAGCGAAGAGCGAGGCTACACCTTC. Translation gives CAWSEERGYTF.

This clone came up a few times. This chain links TRBV5-6 with TRBJ2-1; TRBD2 matches 15 bases. Germline assignment: CDR1 SGHDT and CDR2 YYEEEE. V gave up 2 bases and J gave up 11 bases; unmatched junction bases: 5. The CDR3 sequence is 15 residues long. The CDR3 DNA sequence: TGTGCCAGCAGCTTCGGGACTAGCGGGAGGTATCAGCAGTTCTTC. Protein sequence: CASSFGTSGRYQQFF.

This clone was detected a few times. The chain couples TRBV10-3 to TRBJ2-5; 9 positions match TRBD2. Unmatched junction bases numbered 4, after V lost 4 bases and J lost 4 bases. The CDR3 is 14 residues long. The germline V gene encodes CDR1 ENHRY and CDR2 SYGVKD. The CDR3 protein is CAISATSGTETQYF. The CDR3 DNA reads as TGTGCCATCAGTGCGACTAGCGGTACAGAGACCCAGTACTTC.

The chain combines TRBV19 with TRBJ2-1, with D possibly matching TRBD1 (6 bases). The V gene's germline CDR1 is LNHDA and CDR2 SQIVND (reference sequence). The CDR3 is 17 amino acids. V was shortened by 7 bases and J by 3 bases, with 22 bases between the two germline ends. Here the CDR3 reads CASTFGSGQGRYNEQFF. DNA for the CDR3: TGTGCCAGTACTTTCGGGTCGGGACAAGGACGCTACAATGAGCAGTTCTTC.

This clone turned up a few times. Here the CDR3 reads CASNGGPGTTDTQYF. The CDR3 DNA reads as TGTGCCAGCAACGGGGGTCCGGGTACCACAGATACGCAGTATTTT. This chain uses TRBV11-3 with TRBJ2-3, with a tentative D call TRBD2 (6 bases). Germline CDR1 and CDR2: SGHNT and YENEEA. This CDR3 has 15 residues. Trimming cost V 7 bases and J 2 bases, with 16 bases left between them. Based on the CDR3 plus reference TRBV11-3 and TRBJ2-3, the full variable domain is EAGVVQSPRYKIIEKKQPVAFWCNPISGHNTLYWYLQNLGQGPELLIRYENEEAVDDSQLPKDRFSAERLKGVDSTLKIQPAELGDSAVYLCASNGGPGTTDTQYFGPGTRLTVL.

In its sample, this clone was seen a few times. The V call is TRBV19, the J call TRBJ1-1, with a weak D call TRBD1 (5 bases). There are 15 residues in the CDR3. CDR1 is LNHDA, CDR2 SQIVND, per germline (reference sequence). V gave up 1 base and J gave up 5 bases, with 14 bases separating them. The CDR3 spells CASSIVMEGWTEAFF. Written as DNA, the CDR3 is TGTGCCAGTAGTATAGTGATGGAGGGGTGGACTGAAGCTTTCTTT.

The chain recombines TRBV5-1 with TRBJ2-7; D is unclear. Germline V gene lookup returns CDR1 SGHRS and CDR2 YFSETQ. This CDR3 has 13 residues. V was clipped by 4 bases and J by 2 bases, with 10 bases between them. Here the CDR3 DNA reads TGCGCCAGCAGCCCACGAGGTACCTACGAGCAGTACTTC. Translated, it gives CASSPRGTYEQYF. Full variable domain (rest looked up from reference TRBV5-1 and TRBJ2-7): KAGVTQTPRYLIKTRGQQVTLSCSPISGHRSVSWYQQTPGQGLQFLFEYFSETQRNKGNFPGRFSGRQFSNSRSEMNVSTLELGDSALYLCASSPRGTYEQYFGPGTRLTVT.

V gene TRBV19 combines with J gene TRBJ2-4; D remains unclear. CDR3 length equals 14 residues. The V gene's germline CDR1 is LNHDA and CDR2 SQIVND (reference sequence). The germline V and J ends were trimmed by 6 bases and 6 bases, with 15 bases remaining between them. CDR3 coding DNA: TGTGCCAGTAGAATCGCCCGCCAGTCAAACATTCAGTACTTC. Translating gives CASRIARQSNIQYF. Based on the CDR3 plus reference TRBV19 and TRBJ2-4, the full variable domain is DGGITQSPKYLFRKEGQNVTLSCEQNLNHDAMYWYRQDPGQGLRLIYYSQIVNDFQKGDIAEGYSVSREKKESFPLTVTSAQKNPTAFYLCASRIARQSNIQYFGAGTRLSVL.

This clone was seen only a few times. The chain carries TRBV7-3 and TRBJ2-3, with 9 bases lining up with TRBD2. J was trimmed by 5 bases and V by 6 bases; bases with no gene match: 9. CDR3 length equals 15 residues. Germline loops: CDR1 SGHTA, CDR2 FQGTGA. CDR3 protein: CASSQTLAGLDTQYF. DNA for the CDR3: TGTGCCAGCAGTCAAACTCTAGCGGGGTTAGATACGCAGTATTTT. The complete variable domain, with remaining parts taken from reference TRBV7-3 and TRBJ2-3, reads GAGVSQTPSNKVTEKGKYVELRCDPISGHTALYWYRQSLGQGPEFLIYFQGTGAADDSGLPNDRFFAVRPEGSVSTLKIQRTERGDSAVYLCASSQTLAGLDTQYFGPGTRLTVL.

A few counts support this clone. V is TRBV10-3 and J is TRBJ2-7; 10 bases align to TRBD1. The CDR3 has 14 amino acids. V shed 6 bases and J 2 bases; nucleotides not matched to a gene: 4. The germline gives CDR1 ENHRY, CDR2 SYGVKD. The CDR3 region is CAIRPGQGTYEQYF. The DNA for the CDR3 is TGTGCCATCAGACCGGGACAGGGGACCTACGAGCAGTACTTC.

The rearrangement uses TRBV29-1 and TRBJ1-1, with D perhaps TRBD1 (6 bases). The CDR3 sequence is 11 residues long. V lost 7 bases and J lost 8, with 14 bases in between. In germline, CDR1 is SQVTM, CDR2 ANQGSEA. For the CDR3, the DNA is TGCAGCGCCTCCGGGACAATCGAAGCTTTCTTT. Translated, it gives CSASGTIEAFF.

The rearrangement joins TRBV5-6 to TRBJ2-3; 7 bases agree with TRBD1. Looked up from germline, CDR1 is SGHDT and CDR2 is YYEEEE. The CDR3 has 14 amino acids. Germline trimming cut 0 bases from V and 5 bases from J; bases unmatched to any gene: 3. CDR3 amino acids: CASSLDRGGDTQYF. The CDR3 region has the DNA TGTGCCAGCAGCTTGGACAGGGGCGGAGATACGCAGTATTTT.

V and J are TRBV7-9 and TRBJ1-1, with a weak D call TRBD1 (6 bases). Trimming took 8 bases from V and 3 from J, leaving 19 bases between them. CDR1 SEHNR and CDR2 FQNEAQ come from the germline V gene (reference sequence). This CDR3 has 15 amino acids. The CDR3 DNA sequence: TGTGCCAGCTTGAGGGGGGGGGCAGGTTACACTGAAGCTTTCTTT. This codes for CASLRGGAGYTEAFF.

The rearrangement joins TRBV7-2 to TRBJ2-6; TRBD2 matches at 14 bases. This CDR3 is 18 amino acids long. The junction had 5 bases not matched to a gene; V was cut back by 3 bases and J by 4 bases. Germline CDR1 and CDR2: SGHTA and FQGNSA. Here the CDR3 DNA reads TGTGCCAGCAGCTTGGGACTAGCGGGAGAGGCCGGGGCCAACGTCCTGACTTTC. Translating it yields CASSLGLAGEAGANVLTF.

The chain carries TRBV7-3 and TRBJ2-1, with a weak D call TRBD1 (6 bases). Germline CDR1 and CDR2: SGHTA and FQGTGA. The CDR3 runs 14 residues. The V end lost 5 bases, the J end lost 8 bases, and 16 bases lay between the germline ends. The CDR3 nucleotides read TGTGCCAGCAGCCTACAGGGTTCGAATGATGAGCAGTTCTTC. This codes for CASSLQGSNDEQFF.

This clone has more than one count but fewer than ten. This chain joins TRBV25-1 and TRBJ2-7; TRBD1 matches 12 bases. J was trimmed by 6 bases and V by 4 bases; bases with no gene match: 10. CDR1 and CDR2 from the germline V gene are MGHDK and SYGVNS. This CDR3 region has 16 residues. The CDR3 protein is CASSVTGTGGSGEQYF. CDR3 nucleotide sequence: TGTGCCAGCAGTGTCACCGGGACAGGGGGCAGCGGCGAGCAGTACTTC.

The chain joins TRBV18 to TRBJ1-2, with D unresolved. V lost 2 bases, J lost 8 bases, and 9 bases lay in between. This CDR3 is built from 12 residues. The V gene's germline CDR1 is KGHSH and CDR2 LQKENI. The CDR3 DNA sequence: TGTGCCAGCTCACCATACAGTGACGGCTACACCTTC. Translated, it gives CASSPYSDGYTF.

The chain carries TRBV30 and TRBJ2-7, with a possible D match to TRBD2 (6 bases). V shed 2 bases and J shed 4 bases, with 18 bases lying between them. Looked up from germline, CDR1 is GTSNPN and CDR2 is SVGIG (reference sequence). The CDR3 totals 15 residues. The CDR3 nucleotides read TGTGCCTGGAGTATCCGCGGGGCCCCGAGGTACGAGCAGTACTTC. It yields the protein CAWSIRGAPRYEQYF.

The chain combines TRBV5-1 with TRBJ1-4; D might be TRBD1 (6 bases). Germline CDR1 reads SGHRS; CDR2 reads YFSETQ. Between the trimmed V and J ends, which lost 6 bases and 17 bases, there was a span of 20 bases. This CDR3 spans 12 amino acids. The CDR3 spells CASKDRALFCFF. In nucleotides, the CDR3 is TGCGCCAGCAAGGACAGAGCCTTGTTCTGTTTTTTT.

This clone was detected once. This chain connects TRBV11-2 to TRBJ1-2; D unclear. The CDR3 sequence is 14 residues long. Germline lookup yields CDR1 SGHAT and CDR2 FQNNGV. The germline V and J ends were trimmed by 7 bases and 5 bases, with 17 bases remaining between them. CDR3 in DNA: TGTGCCAGCACCCCCATCTCTACCCGGTATGGCTACACCTTC. It specifies CASTPISTRYGYTF.

V and J are TRBV2 and TRBJ2-5; TRBD2 might be the D (5 bases). V was clipped by 5 bases and J by 1 base, with 11 bases between them. The CDR3 sequence is 14 residues long. Germline V gives CDR1 SNHLY, CDR2 FYNNEI. The CDR3 DNA reads TGTGCCAGCAGTTACGGACTGGGCCAAGAGACCCAGTACTTC. This encodes CASSYGLGQETQYF.

The chain is built from TRBV19 and TRBJ2-1; TRBD1 matches 9 bases. The CDR3 sequence is 15 residues long. V was pared by 0 bases and J by 8 bases, with 5 bases of the junction left unmatched. Germline CDR1 is LNHDA and CDR2 is SQIVND (reference sequence). CDR3 nucleotide sequence: TGTGCCAGTAGTATAGATAGGGGACAGGGTCATGAGCAGTTCTTC. Protein: CASSIDRGQGHEQFF. Looking up the rest from reference TRBV19 and TRBJ2-1 gives the full variable domain: DGGITQSPKYLFRKEGQNVTLSCEQNLNHDAMYWYRQDPGQGLRLIYYSQIVNDFQKGDIAEGYSVSREKKESFPLTVTSAQKNPTAFYLCASSIDRGQGHEQFFGPGTRLTVL.

This clone was counted only a few times. This chain links TRBV7-2 with TRBJ2-5; 11 bases are shared with TRBD1. The junction had 7 bases not matched to a gene; V was cut back by 4 bases and J by 6 bases. This CDR3 region has 15 residues. In germline, CDR1 is SGHTA, CDR2 FQGNSA. The CDR3 is CASSSPGTGGKTQYF. Written as DNA, the CDR3 is TGTGCCAGCAGCTCCCCTGGGACAGGGGGAAAGACCCAGTACTTC.

This clone was seen only a few times. This sequence joins TRBV18 and TRBJ1-1; a weak D match, TRBD1 (5 bases). The V gene's germline CDR1 is KGHSH and CDR2 LQKENI. The CDR3 runs to 11 residues. V was trimmed by 4 bases and J by 6 bases, leaving 6 bases between them. The CDR3: CASSRGAEAFF. The CDR3, as DNA: TGTGCCAGCTCACGGGGCGCTGAAGCTTTCTTT. The full variable domain, in which reference TRBV18 and TRBJ1-1 provide the parts outside the CDR3, is NAGVMQNPRHLVRRRGQEARLRCSPMKGHSHVYWYRQLPEEGLKFMVYLQKENIIDESGMPKERFSAEFPKEGPSILRIQQVVRGDSAAYFCASSRGAEAFFGQGTRLTVV.

DNA for the CDR3: TGTGCCAGCGCCGGACAGGTTCTCTCTGGAAACACCATATATTTT. This translates into CASAGQVLSGNTIYF. This chain links TRBV7-9 with TRBJ1-3; 7 bases agree with TRBD1. The CDR3 contains 15 residues. Germline lookup yields CDR1 SEHNR and CDR2 FQNEAQ (reference sequence). Trimming removed 8 bases from V and 0 bases from J; junction bases left unmatched: 7.

This chain joins TRBV6-6 and TRBJ2-6, with TRBD1 as a possible D gene (6 bases). CDR1 is MNHNY, CDR2 SVGAGI, per germline (reference sequence). The CDR3 loop spans 15 amino acids. V gave up 4 bases and J gave up 1 base, with 8 bases separating them. The CDR3 reads CASSSGQSGANVLTF. In DNA form, the CDR3 reads TGTGCCAGCAGTTCAGGACAGTCTGGGGCCAACGTCCTGACTTTC.

This clone was picked up one time. This chain's CDR3 is CALQTRGNTGELFF. In DNA form, the CDR3 reads TGTGCCTTGCAGACTAGGGGAAACACCGGGGAGCTGTTTTTT. The V and J genes are TRBV21-1 and TRBJ2-2; the DNA was not used to check the table's D call, TRBD2. TRBV21-1 is reported as a pseudogene. The CDR3 runs to 14 residues.

This chain connects TRBV19 to TRBJ1-5; D gene uncertain. In germline, CDR1 is LNHDA, CDR2 SQIVND (reference sequence). V was clipped by 3 bases and J by 3 bases, with 3 bases between them. The CDR3 is made up of 12 amino acids. The DNA of the CDR3 is TGTGCCAGTAGTATCAACAATCAGCCCCAGCATTTT. Protein product: CASSINNQPQHF.

This clone was seen only a few times. The J gene is TRBJ1-4, the V gene TRBV18; 10 bases agree with TRBD1. The trim removed 4 bases at V and 7 bases at J, leaving 6 bases unmatched. CDR1 and CDR2 (germline): KGHSH, LQKENI. This CDR3 region has 15 residues. Here the CDR3 reads CASSRQGASREKLFF. As DNA, the CDR3 is TGTGCCAGCTCACGACAGGGGGCTTCGCGTGAAAAACTGTTTTTT.

The V call is TRBV7-7, the J call TRBJ2-6; D remains ambiguous. The germline V gene has CDR1 SSHAT and CDR2 FNYEAQ (reference sequence). There are 12 residues in the CDR3. The CDR3 protein is CATGAGANVLTF. The CDR3 DNA reads as TGTGCTACCGGAGCCGGGGCCAACGTCCTGACTTTC. Full variable domain (remainder filled in from reference TRBV7-7 and TRBJ2-6): GAGVSQSPRYKVTKRGQDVTLRCDPISSHATLYWYQQALGQGPEFLTYFNYEAQPDKSGLPSDRFSAERPEGSISTLTIQRTEQRDSAMYRCATGAGANVLTFGAGSRLTVL.